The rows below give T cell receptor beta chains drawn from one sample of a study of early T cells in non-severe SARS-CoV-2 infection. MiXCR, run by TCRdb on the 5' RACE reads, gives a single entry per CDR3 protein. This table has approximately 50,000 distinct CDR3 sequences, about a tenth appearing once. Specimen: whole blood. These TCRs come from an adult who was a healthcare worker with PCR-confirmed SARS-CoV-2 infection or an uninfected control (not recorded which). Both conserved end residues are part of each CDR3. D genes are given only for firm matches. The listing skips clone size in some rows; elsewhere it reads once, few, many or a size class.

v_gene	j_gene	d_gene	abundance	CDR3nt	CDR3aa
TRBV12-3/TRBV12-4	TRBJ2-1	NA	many	TGTGCCAGCAGTCCCATCAGTTCGCTTTCCTACAATGAGCAGTTCTTC	CASSPISSLSYNEQFF
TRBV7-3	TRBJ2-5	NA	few	TGTGCCAGCAGCTTAACAGGGTCCGAGACCCAGTACTTC	CASSLTGSETQYF
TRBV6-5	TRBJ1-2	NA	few	TGTGCCAGCAGTTACGATGGATCCTATGGCTACACCTTC	CASSYDGSYGYTF
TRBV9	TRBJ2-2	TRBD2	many	TGTGCCAGCAGCGCCTCCGGGACTAGCGGGAGGGCAACCGGGGAGCTGTTTTTT	CASSASGTSGRATGELFF
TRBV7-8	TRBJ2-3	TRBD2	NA	TGTGCCAGCAGCCTGAGCGGGGGGGCTCCGGATACGCAGTATTTT	CASSLSGGAPDTQYF
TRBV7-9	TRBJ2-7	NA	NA	TGTGCCAGCAGCCCCCGGATCGAGCAGTACTTC	CASSPRIEQYF
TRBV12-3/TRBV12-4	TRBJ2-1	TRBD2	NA	TGTGCCAGCAGTCGCACTAGCGGGAGAGGTAATGAGCAGTTCTTC	CASSRTSGRGNEQFF
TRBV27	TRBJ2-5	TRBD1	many	TGTGCCAGCAGCAAGGACAGGGTAAAAGAGACCCAGTACTTC	CASSKDRVKETQYF
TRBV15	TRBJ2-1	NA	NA	TGTGCCACCAGCAGAGATAAGATCAGCGGCAATGAGCAGTTCTTC	CATSRDKISGNEQFF
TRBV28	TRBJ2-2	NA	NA	TGTGCCAGCAGTAGTGGACAGTCCCCGAACACCGGGGAGCTGTTTTTT	CASSSGQSPNTGELFF
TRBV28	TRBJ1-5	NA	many	TGTGCCAGCAGATTGAGACCCTGGGGGAATCAGCCCCAGCATTTT	CASRLRPWGNQPQHF
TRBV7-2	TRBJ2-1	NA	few	TGTGCCAGCAGCTTAGGTTGGCGGTATCCGTACAATGAGCAGTTCTTC	CASSLGWRYPYNEQFF
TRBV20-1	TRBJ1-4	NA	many	TGCAGTGCTGCAGGGAGTGATGAAAAACTGTTTTTT	CSAAGSDEKLFF
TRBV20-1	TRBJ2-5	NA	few	TGCAGTGCCAGTCGTTCGGGGGCGCGGGCGGAGACCCAGTACTTC	CSASRSGARAETQYF
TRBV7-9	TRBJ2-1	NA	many	TGTGCCAGCAGCTCCCTGGCAGCGAAAATTTCGGAGTTCTTC	CASSSLAAKISEFF
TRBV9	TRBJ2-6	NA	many	TGTGCCAGCAGCGATCAGCTATACTCTGGGGCCAACGTCCTGACTTTC	CASSDQLYSGANVLTF
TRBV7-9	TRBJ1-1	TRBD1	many	TGTGCCAGCAGCTTTACGATAGCAGCACAGGGGGGAAACACTGAAGCTTTCTTT	CASSFTIAAQGGNTEAFF
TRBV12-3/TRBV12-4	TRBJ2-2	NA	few	TGTGCCAGCAGTCCCCGGACCCGATTTAAGGGGGAGCTGTTTTTT	CASSPRTRFKGELFF
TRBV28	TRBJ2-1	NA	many	TGTGCCAGCAGCCTTCCTTACAGGGAGTACAATGAGCAGTTCTTC	CASSLPYREYNEQFF
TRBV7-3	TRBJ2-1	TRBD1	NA	TGTGCCAGCAGCCCCCGACAGGGGTACAATGAGCAGTTCTTC	CASSPRQGYNEQFF
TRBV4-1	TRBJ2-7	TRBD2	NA	TGCGCCAGCAGCCAACCGGGACTAGCGGGAGGTGAGCAGTACTTC	CASSQPGLAGGEQYF
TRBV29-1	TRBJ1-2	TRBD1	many	TGCAGCGTTGAAGTACAGGGGGCTGTTTATGGCTACACCTTC	CSVEVQGAVYGYTF